These 17 T cell receptor beta chains originate from one sample sequenced in a study of T cells in Graves' hyperthyroidism and ophthalmopathy. TCR beta CDR3 region amplification was performed from RNA transcripts. First-round RT-PCR targeting the TCR CDR3 was performed with the HTBI primer set. TCRdb reprocessed the multiplex PCR reads via MiXCR and lists one record per CDR3 protein. The top ten hold 64% of the sample, which has about 250,000 distinct CDR3 sequences, about 20% seen once. Material for sequencing was blood. The source of these receptors is a young man with Graves' ophthalmopathy.

There are many counts of this clonotype. The chain combines TRBV30 with TRBJ1-1; perhaps TRBD1 as D (5 bases). V gave up 3 bases and J gave up 6 bases, with 20 bases separating them. Germline V lookup: CDR1 GTSNPN, CDR2 SVGIG (reference sequence). The CDR3 is made up of 15 amino acids. The CDR3 DNA is TGTGCCTGGAGCAGAGTAGGGCAGGGTAATGCTGAAGCTTTCTTT. Its translation is CAWSRVGQGNAEAFF.

Many counts were recorded for this clonotype. This chain joins TRBV28 and TRBJ2-2; a possible D gene is TRBD1 (6 bases). The CDR3 is 14 amino acids. Germline CDR1 is MDHEN and CDR2 is SYDVKM. V dropped 6 bases and J dropped 3 bases, with 11 bases sitting between them. CDR3 DNA sequence: TGTGCCAGCAGCTTAGCAGGGGACACCGGGGAGCTGTTTTTT. Its protein is CASSLAGDTGELFF.

The chain employs TRBV7-2 and TRBJ2-2; 11 bases line up with TRBD2. CDR1 is SGHTA, CDR2 FQGNSA, per germline. The V and J ends lost 6 bases and 0 bases, in that order; junction bases with no gene match: 12. The CDR3 contains 19 residues. For the CDR3, the DNA is TGTGCCAGCAGATCCGTCCCCGGGACTAGCGGAGCGAACACCGGGGAGCTGTTTTTT. Translated: CASRSVPGTSGANTGELFF.

A few counts support this clonotype. The genes are TRBV6-6 and TRBJ1-5, with 7 positions matching TRBD1. This CDR3 contains 15 residues. The germline gives CDR1 MNHNY, CDR2 SVGAGI (reference sequence). Unmatched junction bases numbered 4, after V lost 0 bases and J lost 5 bases. CDR3 coding DNA: TGTGCCAGCAGTTACTCATGGCAGGGGGATCAGCCCCAGCATTTT. Protein: CASSYSWQGDQPQHF.

This clonotype was detected only once. This rearrangement joins TRBV7-3 to TRBJ2-3, with 7 bases matching TRBD2. The ends lost 3 bases at V and 5 bases at J; junction bases unmatched: 8. The germline V gene has CDR1 SGHTA and CDR2 FQGTGA. This CDR3 is built from 15 residues. Here the CDR3 reads CASSLEAGLGDTQYF. The DNA for the CDR3 is TGTGCCAGCAGCTTGGAAGCGGGATTGGGAGATACGCAGTATTTT.

This clonotype was observed many times. The chain combines TRBV18 with TRBJ2-7; D gene uncertain. Trimming took off 5 bases at V and 6 bases at J, with 8 bases between the two ends. CDR1 and CDR2 from the germline V gene are KGHSH and LQKENI. There are 11 residues in the CDR3. Here the CDR3 reads CASSSDGEQYF. CDR3 coding DNA: TGTGCCAGCTCATCGGACGGCGAGCAGTACTTC.

The CDR3 sequence: CASSPWEGHTGELFF. As DNA, the CDR3 is TGTGCCAGCAGTCCGTGGGAGGGCCATACCGGGGAGCTGTTTTTT. The chain carries TRBV27 and TRBJ2-2, with 7 bases matching TRBD2. The germline CDR1 and CDR2 sequences are MNHEY and SMNVEV (reference sequence). V lost 5 bases and J lost 5; bases outside the gene matches: 8. This CDR3 is 15 amino acids long.

This clonotype appeared many times. V is TRBV2 and J is TRBJ2-7; TRBD1 is a possible D gene (5 bases). The CDR3 is made up of 14 amino acids. The V and J ends lost 2 bases and 2 bases respectively, with 10 bases between them. The germline V gene has CDR1 SNHLY and CDR2 FYNNEI. The CDR3 DNA reads TGTGCCAGCAGTGAACAGGGCAGCACCTACGAGCAGTACTTC. Translated, it gives CASSEQGSTYEQYF.

This clonotype appeared many times. This rearrangement joins TRBV18 to TRBJ1-1; TRBD1 might be the D (5 bases). V was pared by 2 bases and J by 2 bases, with 9 bases between. This CDR3 comprises 14 residues. Per germline, CDR1 KGHSH and CDR2 LQKENI. The CDR3 reads CASSPADRNTEAFF. In DNA form, the CDR3 reads TGTGCCAGCTCACCAGCCGACAGAAACACTGAAGCTTTCTTT.

The rearrangement joins TRBV12-3 or TRBV12-4 to TRBJ1-3, with D perhaps matching TRBD1 (5 bases). This CDR3 region has 14 residues. V shed 2 bases and J shed 6 bases, with 11 bases lying between them. This CDR3 is CASSLLGGENTIYF. The CDR3 coding sequence is TGTGCCAGCAGTTTATTGGGGGGTGAAAACACCATATATTTT.

This chain links TRBV9 with TRBJ2-1; a possible D gene is TRBD2 (5 bases). Trimming took off 0 bases at V and 6 bases at J, with 13 bases between the two ends. The CDR3 is 15 residues long. From germline, CDR1 is SGDLS and CDR2 YYNGEE. CDR3 bases: TGTGCCAGCAGCGTAGCTTCGGGGTTGGGCAATGAGCAGTTCTTC. It yields the protein CASSVASGLGNEQFF.

J is TRBJ2-3 and V is TRBV5-1; D unresolved. The CDR3 has 15 residues. The germline CDR1 and CDR2 sequences are SGHRS and YFSETQ. V lost 0 bases to trimming and J lost 0 bases, with 8 bases between them. The CDR3 bases are TGCGCCAGCAGCTTGGATCGAGTTAGCACAGATACGCAGTATTTT. Its protein is CASSLDRVSTDTQYF.

This clonotype was seen ten or more times. V gene TRBV2 combines with J gene TRBJ2-7; D remains ambiguous. V dropped 5 bases and J dropped 0 bases, with 11 bases sitting between them. Per the germline V gene, CDR1 is SNHLY and CDR2 is FYNNEI. The CDR3 totals 14 residues. The CDR3 reads CASSFESFSYEQYF. The CDR3 nucleotides read TGTGCCAGCAGTTTTGAGTCTTTCTCCTACGAGCAGTACTTC. Full variable domain (outside the CDR3, taken from reference TRBV2 and TRBJ2-7): EPEVTQTPSHQVTQMGQEVILRCVPISNHLYFYWYRQILGQKVEFLVSFYNNEISEKSEIFDDQFSVERPDGSNFTLKIRSTKLEDSAMYFCASSFESFSYEQYFGPGTRLTVT.

The chain links TRBV30 to TRBJ2-2; D is undetermined. This CDR3 spans 11 amino acids. Germline V gives CDR1 GTSNPN, CDR2 SVGIG (reference sequence). With 5 bases removed from V and 8 bases from J, the gap between germline ends came to 9 bases. CDR3 nucleotide sequence: TGTGCCTGGTTACGGTCTGGGGAGCTGTTTTTT. Translation: CAWLRSGELFF.

This chain connects TRBV19 to TRBJ1-2; 7 bases align to TRBD1. Per the germline V gene, CDR1 is LNHDA and CDR2 is SQIVND (reference sequence). The junction had 6 bases not matched to a gene; V was cut back by 9 bases and J by 5 bases. This CDR3 is 12 amino acids long. The CDR3 loop is CASSTGWYGYTF. CDR3 coding DNA: TGTGCCAGCTCGACAGGGTGGTATGGCTACACCTTC.

A remark on this clonotype: One junction end disagrees with the germline gene, perhaps due to a read error. This chain joins TRBV12-3 or TRBV12-4 and TRBJ2-3; D unresolved. The CDR3 is 13 residues long. The CDR3, as DNA: TGTGCCAGCAGTGACGGAAACACAGATACGCGGTATTTT. This translates into CASSDGNTDTRYF.

This chain connects TRBV20-1 to TRBJ2-7; D is unclear. V lost 5 bases and J 1 base, leaving 12 bases between the germline ends. The CDR3 is made up of 13 amino acids. In germline, CDR1 is DFQATT, CDR2 SNEGSKA (reference sequence). In nucleotides, the CDR3 is TGCAGTGCTCGGTCGACTTTATCCTACGAGCAGTACTTC. This gives the protein CSARSTLSYEQYF.